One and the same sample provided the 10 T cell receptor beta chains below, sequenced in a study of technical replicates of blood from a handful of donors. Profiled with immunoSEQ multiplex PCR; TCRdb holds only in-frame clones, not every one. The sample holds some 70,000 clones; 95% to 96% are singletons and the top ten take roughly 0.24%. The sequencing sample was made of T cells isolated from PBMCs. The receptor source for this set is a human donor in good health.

The CDR3 loop is CASSLPYRDTSYEQYF. In nucleotides, the CDR3 is TGTGCCAGCAGCTTACCATACCGGGACACCTCCTACGAGCAGTACTTC. The chain combines TRBV11-2 with TRBJ2-7; TRBD1 might be the D (6 bases). CDR1 and CDR2 (germline): SGHAT, FQNNGV. This CDR3 region has 16 residues. Trimming shortened V by 2 bases and J by 0 bases, and 14 bases separated the two germline ends. The whole variable domain, filled in from reference TRBV11-2 and TRBJ2-7, reads EAGVAQSPRYKIIEKRQSVAFWCNPISGHATLYWYQQILGQGPKLLIQFQNNGVVDDSQLPKDRFSAERLKGVDSTLKIQPAKLEDSAVYLCASSLPYRDTSYEQYFGPGTRLTVT.

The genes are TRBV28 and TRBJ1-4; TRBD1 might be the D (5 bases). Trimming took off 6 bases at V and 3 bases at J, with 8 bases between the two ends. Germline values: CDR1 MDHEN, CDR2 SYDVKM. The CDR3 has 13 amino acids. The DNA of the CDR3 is TGTGCCAGCAGACAGGTGCCTAATGAAAAACTGTTTTTT. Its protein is CASRQVPNEKLFF. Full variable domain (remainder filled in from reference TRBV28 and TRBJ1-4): DVKVTQSSRYLVKRTGEKVFLECVQDMDHENMFWYRQDPGLGLRLIYFSYDVKMKEKGDIPEGYSVSREKKERFSLILESASTNQTSMYLCASRQVPNEKLFFGSGTQLSVL.

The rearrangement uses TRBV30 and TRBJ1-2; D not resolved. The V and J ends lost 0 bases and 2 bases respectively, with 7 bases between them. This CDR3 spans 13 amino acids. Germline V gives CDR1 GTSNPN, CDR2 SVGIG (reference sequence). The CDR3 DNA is TGTGCCTGGAGTGTACGAGGGAACTATGGCTACACCTTC. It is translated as CAWSVRGNYGYTF.

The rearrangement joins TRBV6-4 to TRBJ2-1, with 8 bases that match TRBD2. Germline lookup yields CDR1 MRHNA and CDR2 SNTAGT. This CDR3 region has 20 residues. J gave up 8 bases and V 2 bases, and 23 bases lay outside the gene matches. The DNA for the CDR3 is TGTGCCAGCAGTGACACCGGGGGGGGAGTCAAAGGGACTGGGTTCCATGAGCAGTTCTTC. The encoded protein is CASSDTGGGVKGTGFHEQFF.

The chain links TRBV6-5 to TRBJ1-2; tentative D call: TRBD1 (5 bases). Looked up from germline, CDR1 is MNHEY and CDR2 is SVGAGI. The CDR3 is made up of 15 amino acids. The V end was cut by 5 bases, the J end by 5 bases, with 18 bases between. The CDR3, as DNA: TGTGCCAGCAGTCCGACAGTCTTTGGGGCTTATGGCTACACCTTC. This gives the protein CASSPTVFGAYGYTF.

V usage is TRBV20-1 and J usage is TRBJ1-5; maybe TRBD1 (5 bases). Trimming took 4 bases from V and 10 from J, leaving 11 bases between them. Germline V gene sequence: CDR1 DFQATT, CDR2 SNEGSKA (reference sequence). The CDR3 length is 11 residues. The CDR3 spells CSAMGRGPQHF. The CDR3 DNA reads TGCAGTGCTATGGGGAGGGGACCCCAGCATTTT.

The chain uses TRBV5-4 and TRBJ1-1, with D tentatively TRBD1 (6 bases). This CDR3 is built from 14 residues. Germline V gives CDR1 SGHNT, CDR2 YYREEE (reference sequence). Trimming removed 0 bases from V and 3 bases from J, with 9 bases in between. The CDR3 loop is CASSLGGPDTEAFF. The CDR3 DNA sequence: TGTGCCAGCAGCTTGGGGGGGCCGGACACTGAAGCTTTCTTT.

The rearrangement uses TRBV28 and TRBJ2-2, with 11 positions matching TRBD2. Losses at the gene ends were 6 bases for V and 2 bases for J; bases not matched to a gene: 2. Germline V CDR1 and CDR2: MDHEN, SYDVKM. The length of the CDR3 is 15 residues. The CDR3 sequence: CASSRLAGNTGELFF. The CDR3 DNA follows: TGTGCCAGCAGCCGACTAGCGGGAAACACCGGGGAGCTGTTTTTT.

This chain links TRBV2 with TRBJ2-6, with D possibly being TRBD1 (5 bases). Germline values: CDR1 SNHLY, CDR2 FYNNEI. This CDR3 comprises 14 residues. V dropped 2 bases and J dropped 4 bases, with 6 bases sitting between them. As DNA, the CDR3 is TGTGCCAGCAGTGAAAGGGGCGGGGCCAACGTCCTGACTTTC. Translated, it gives CASSERGGANVLTF.

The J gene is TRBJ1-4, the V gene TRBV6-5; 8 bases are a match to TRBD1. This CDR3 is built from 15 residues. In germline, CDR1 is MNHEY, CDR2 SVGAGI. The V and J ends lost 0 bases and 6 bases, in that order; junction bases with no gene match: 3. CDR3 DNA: TGTGCCAGCAGTTACTCCGGGACAGGCGATGAAAAACTGTTTTTT. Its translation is CASSYSGTGDEKLFF.